The sample holds a few counts of the clone carrying this T cell receptor (beta chain). These data belong to a study of blood T cell repertoires in COVID-19. V lost 5 bases, J lost 0 bases, and 14 bases lay in between. The CDR3 runs to 16 residues. CDR1 and CDR2 (germline): SGHVS, FQNEAQ. Assay: immunoSEQ multiplex PCR; the TCRdb copy retains only in-frame clones and omits some. The table shows about 270,000 clones, with about 85% occurring only once. The specimen was peripheral blood. The TCR originated in a woman aged 45-65 years with active or convalescent COVID-19. The V call is TRBV7-8, the J call TRBJ2-1; TRBD2 is a possible D gene (5 bases). The CDR3 bases are TGTGCCAGCAGCCCTACGGGGTTGAGCTCCTACAATGAGCAGTTCTTC. Its translation is CASSPTGLSSYNEQFF.